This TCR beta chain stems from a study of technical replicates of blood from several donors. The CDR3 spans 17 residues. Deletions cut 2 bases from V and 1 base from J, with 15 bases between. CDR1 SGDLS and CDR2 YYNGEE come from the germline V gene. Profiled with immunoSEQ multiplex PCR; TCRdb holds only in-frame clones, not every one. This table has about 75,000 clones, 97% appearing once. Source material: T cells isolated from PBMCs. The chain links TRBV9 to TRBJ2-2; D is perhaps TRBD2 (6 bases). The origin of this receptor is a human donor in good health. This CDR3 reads CASSVMATGVNTGELFF. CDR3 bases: TGTGCCAGCAGCGTTATGGCGACGGGGGTGAACACCGGGGAGCTGTTTTTT.